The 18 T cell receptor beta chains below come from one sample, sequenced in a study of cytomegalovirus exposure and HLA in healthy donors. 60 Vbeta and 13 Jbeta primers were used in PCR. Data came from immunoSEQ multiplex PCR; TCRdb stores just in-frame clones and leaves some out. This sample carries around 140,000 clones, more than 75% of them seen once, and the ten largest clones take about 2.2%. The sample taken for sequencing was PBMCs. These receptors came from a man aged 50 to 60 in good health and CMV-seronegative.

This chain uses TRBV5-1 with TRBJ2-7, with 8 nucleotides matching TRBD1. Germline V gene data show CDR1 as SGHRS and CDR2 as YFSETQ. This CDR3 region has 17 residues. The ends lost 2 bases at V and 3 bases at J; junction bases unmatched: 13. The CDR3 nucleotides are TGCGCCAGCAGCTTTGGGCAGGGGGCCCCAAACTACTACGAGCAGTACTTC. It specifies CASSFGQGAPNYYEQYF.

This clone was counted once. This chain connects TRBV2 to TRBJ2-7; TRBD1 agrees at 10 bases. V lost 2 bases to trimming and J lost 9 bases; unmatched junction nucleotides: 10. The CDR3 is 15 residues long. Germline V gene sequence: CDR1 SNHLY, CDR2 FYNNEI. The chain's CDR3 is CASSESDRGPKGQYF. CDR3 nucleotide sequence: TGTGCCAGCAGTGAATCCGACAGGGGGCCGAAGGGGCAGTACTTC. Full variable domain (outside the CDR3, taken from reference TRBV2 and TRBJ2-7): EPEVTQTPSHQVTQMGQEVILRCVPISNHLYFYWYRQILGQKVEFLVSFYNNEISEKSEIFDDQFSVERPDGSNFTLKIRSTKLEDSAMYFCASSESDRGPKGQYFGPGTRLTVT.

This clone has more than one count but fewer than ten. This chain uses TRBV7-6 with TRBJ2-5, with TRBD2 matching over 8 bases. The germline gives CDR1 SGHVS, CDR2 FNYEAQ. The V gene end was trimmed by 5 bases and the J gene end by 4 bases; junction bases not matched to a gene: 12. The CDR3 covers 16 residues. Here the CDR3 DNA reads TGTGCCAGCAGCCAAACTCCGGGACTAGAAGGAGAGACCCAGTACTTC. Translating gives CASSQTPGLEGETQYF. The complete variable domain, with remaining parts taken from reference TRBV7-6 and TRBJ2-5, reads GAGVSQSPRYKVTKRGQDVALRCDPISGHVSLYWYRQALGQGPEFLTYFNYEAQQDKSGLPNDRFSAERPEGSISTLTIQRTEQRDSAMYRCASSQTPGLEGETQYFGPGTRLLVL.

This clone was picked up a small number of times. The CDR3 DNA is TGTGCCAGCAGCCAAGCCCCAGGGTTTAGGGAGACCCAGTACTTC. It yields the protein CASSQAPGFRETQYF. The V call is TRBV14, the J call TRBJ2-5; tentative D call: TRBD1 (5 bases). V lost 1 base, J lost 5 bases, and 14 bases lay in between. The germline gives CDR1 SGHDN, CDR2 FVKESK. CDR3 size: 15 residues. Variable domain in full (rest from reference TRBV14 and TRBJ2-5): EAGVTQFPSHSVIEKGQTVTLRCDPISGHDNLYWYRRVMGKEIKFLLHFVKESKQDESGMPNNRFLAERTGGTYSTLKVQPAELEDSGVYFCASSQAPGFRETQYFGPGTRLLVL.

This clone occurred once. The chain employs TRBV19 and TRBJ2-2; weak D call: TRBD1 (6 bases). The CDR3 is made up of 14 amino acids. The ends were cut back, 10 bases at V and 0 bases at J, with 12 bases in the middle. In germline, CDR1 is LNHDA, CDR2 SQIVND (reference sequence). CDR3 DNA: TGTGCCATCCACGGGACACCGAACACCGGGGAGCTGTTTTTT. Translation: CAIHGTPNTGELFF.

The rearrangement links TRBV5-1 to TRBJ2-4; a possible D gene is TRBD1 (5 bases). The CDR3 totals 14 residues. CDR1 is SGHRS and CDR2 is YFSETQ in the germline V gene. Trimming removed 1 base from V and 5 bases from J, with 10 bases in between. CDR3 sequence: CASSLTDRENIQYF. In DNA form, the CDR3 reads TGCGCCAGCAGCTTGACCGACAGAGAAAACATTCAGTACTTC.

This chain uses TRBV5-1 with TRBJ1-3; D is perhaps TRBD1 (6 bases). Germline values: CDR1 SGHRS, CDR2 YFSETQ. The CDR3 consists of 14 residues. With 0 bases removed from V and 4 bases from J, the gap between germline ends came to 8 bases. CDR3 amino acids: CASSLGTAGNTIYF. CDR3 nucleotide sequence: TGCGCCAGCAGCTTGGGGACAGCAGGAAACACCATATATTTT.

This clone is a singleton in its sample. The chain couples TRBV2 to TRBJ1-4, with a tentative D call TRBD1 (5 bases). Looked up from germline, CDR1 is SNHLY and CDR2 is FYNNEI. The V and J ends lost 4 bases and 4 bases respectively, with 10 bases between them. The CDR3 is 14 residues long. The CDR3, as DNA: TGTGCCAGCAGTGGGGGGGGTATTAATGAAAAACTGTTTTTT. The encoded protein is CASSGGGINEKLFF.

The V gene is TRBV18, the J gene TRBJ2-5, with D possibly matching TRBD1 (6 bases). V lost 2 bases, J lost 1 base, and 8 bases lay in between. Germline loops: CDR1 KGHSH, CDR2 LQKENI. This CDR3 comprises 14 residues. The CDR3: CASSPGQSQETQYF. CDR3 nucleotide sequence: TGTGCCAGCTCACCAGGACAGAGCCAAGAGACCCAGTACTTC.

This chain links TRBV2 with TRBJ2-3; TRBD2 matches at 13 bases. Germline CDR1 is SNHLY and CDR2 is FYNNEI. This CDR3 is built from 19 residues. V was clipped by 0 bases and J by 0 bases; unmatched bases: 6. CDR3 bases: TGTGCCAGCAGTGAAGCGCCGGGACTAGCGGGATTTAGCACAGATACGCAGTATTTT. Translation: CASSEAPGLAGFSTDTQYF.

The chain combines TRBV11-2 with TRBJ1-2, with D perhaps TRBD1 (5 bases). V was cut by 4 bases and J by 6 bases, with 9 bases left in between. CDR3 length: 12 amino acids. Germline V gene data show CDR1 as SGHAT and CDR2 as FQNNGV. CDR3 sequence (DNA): TGTGCCAGCAGCTCCCAGGGTAATGGCTACACCTTC. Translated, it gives CASSSQGNGYTF. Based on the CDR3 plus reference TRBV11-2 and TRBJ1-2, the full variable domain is EAGVAQSPRYKIIEKRQSVAFWCNPISGHATLYWYQQILGQGPKLLIQFQNNGVVDDSQLPKDRFSAERLKGVDSTLKIQPAKLEDSAVYLCASSSQGNGYTFGSGTRLTVV.

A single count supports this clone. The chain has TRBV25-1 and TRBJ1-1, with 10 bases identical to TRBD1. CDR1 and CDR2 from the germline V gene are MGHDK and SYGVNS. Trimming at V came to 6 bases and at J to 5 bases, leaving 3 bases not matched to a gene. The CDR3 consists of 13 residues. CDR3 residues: CASRGTGETEAFF. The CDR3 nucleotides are TGTGCCAGCAGGGGGACAGGGGAGACTGAAGCTTTCTTT.

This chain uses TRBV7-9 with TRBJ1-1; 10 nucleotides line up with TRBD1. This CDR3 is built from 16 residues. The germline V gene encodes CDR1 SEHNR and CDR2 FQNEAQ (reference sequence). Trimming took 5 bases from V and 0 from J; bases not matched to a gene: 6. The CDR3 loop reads CASSRDRGLLNTEAFF. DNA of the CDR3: TGTGCCAGCAGCCGAGACAGGGGGCTGTTGAACACTGAAGCTTTCTTT.

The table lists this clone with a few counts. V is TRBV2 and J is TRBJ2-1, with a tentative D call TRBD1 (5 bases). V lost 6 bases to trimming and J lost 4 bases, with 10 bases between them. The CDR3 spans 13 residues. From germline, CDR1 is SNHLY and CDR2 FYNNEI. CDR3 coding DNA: TGTGCCAGCAGGGACACTGGGTACAATGAGCAGTTCTTC. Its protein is CASRDTGYNEQFF.

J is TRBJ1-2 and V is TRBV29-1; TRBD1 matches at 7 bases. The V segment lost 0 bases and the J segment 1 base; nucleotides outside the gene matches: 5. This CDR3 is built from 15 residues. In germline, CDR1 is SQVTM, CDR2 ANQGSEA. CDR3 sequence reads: CSVEDRTGINYGYTF. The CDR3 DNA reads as TGCAGCGTTGAAGATCGGACAGGTATTAACTATGGCTACACCTTC.

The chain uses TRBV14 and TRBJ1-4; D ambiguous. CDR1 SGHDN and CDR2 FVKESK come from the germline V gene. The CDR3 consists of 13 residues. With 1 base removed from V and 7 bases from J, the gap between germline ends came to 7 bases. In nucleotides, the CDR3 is TGTGCCAGCAGCCAAGGGACTGGTGAAAAACTGTTTTTT. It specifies CASSQGTGEKLFF.

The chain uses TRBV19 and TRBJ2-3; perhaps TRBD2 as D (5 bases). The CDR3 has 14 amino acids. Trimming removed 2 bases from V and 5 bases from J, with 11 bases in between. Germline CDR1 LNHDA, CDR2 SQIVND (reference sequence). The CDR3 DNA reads TGTGCCAGTAGTATACAACTAGTCGGAGATACGCAGTATTTT. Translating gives CASSIQLVGDTQYF.

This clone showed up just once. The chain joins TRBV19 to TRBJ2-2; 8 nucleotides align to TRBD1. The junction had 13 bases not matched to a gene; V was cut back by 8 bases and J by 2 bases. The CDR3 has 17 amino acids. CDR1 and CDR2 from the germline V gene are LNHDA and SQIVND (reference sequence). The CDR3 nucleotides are TGTGCCAGTCACCCAGACGACAGGGGACCTAACACCGGGGAGCTGTTTTTT. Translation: CASHPDDRGPNTGELFF.